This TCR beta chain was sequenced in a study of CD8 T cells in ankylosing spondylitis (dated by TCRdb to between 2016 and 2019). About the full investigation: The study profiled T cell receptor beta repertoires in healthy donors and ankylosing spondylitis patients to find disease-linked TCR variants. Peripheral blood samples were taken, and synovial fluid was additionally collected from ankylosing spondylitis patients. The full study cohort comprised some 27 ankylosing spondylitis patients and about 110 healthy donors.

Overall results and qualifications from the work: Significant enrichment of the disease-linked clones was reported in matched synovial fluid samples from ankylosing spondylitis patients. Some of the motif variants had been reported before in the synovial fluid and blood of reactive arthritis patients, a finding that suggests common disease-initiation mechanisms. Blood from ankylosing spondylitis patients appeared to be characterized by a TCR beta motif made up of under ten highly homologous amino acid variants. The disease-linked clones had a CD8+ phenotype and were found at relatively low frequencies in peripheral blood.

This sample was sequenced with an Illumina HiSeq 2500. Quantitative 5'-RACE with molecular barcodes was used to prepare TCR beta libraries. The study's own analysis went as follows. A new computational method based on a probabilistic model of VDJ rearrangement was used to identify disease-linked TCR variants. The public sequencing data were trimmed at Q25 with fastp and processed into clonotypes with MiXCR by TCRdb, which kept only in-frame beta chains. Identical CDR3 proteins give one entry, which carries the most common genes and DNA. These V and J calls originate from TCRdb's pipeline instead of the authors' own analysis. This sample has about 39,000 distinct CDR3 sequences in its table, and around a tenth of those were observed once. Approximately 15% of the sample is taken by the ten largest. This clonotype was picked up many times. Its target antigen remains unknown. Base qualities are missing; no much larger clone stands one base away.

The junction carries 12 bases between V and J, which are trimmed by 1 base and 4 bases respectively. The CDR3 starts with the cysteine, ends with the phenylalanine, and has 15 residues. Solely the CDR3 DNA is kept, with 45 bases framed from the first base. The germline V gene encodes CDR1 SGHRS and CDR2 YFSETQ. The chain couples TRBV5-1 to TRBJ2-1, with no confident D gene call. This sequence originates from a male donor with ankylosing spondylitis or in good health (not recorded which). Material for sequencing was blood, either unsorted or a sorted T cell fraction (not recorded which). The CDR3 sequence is CASSLSLYGYNEQFF. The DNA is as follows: TGCGCCAGCAGCTTGAGCCTGTATGGATACAATGAGCAGTTCTTC.